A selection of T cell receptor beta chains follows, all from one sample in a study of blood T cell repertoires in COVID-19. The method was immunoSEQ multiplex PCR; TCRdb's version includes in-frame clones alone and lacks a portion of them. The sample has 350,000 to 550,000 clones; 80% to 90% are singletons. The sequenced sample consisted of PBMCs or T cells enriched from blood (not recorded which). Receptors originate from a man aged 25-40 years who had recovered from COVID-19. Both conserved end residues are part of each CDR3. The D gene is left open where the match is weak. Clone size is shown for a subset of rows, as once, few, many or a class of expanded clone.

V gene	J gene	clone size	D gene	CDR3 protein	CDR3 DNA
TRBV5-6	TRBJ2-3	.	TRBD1	CASSWAGGMSTDTQYF	TGTGCCAGCAGCTGGGCAGGGGGAATGTCGACAGATACGCAGTATTTT
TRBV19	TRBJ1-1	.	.	CASSIAGQLNTEAFF	TGTGCCAGTAGTATAGCAGGACAGCTGAACACTGAAGCTTTCTTT
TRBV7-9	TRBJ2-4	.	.	CASSSNTGTWNIQYF	TGTGCCAGCAGCTCTAATACCGGGACTTGGAACATTCAGTACTTC
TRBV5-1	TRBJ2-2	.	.	CASSLSRATGELFF	TGCGCCAGCAGCTTGTCCAGGGCTACCGGGGAGCTGTTTTTT
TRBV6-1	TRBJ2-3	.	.	CASSERQVATDTQYF	TGTGCCAGCAGTGAGAGACAGGTAGCCACAGATACGCAGTATTTT
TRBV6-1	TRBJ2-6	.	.	CASSDRAGSGANVLTF	TGTGCCAGCAGTGACAGGGCAGGCTCTGGGGCCAACGTCCTGACTTTC
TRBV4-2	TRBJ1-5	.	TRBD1	CASSHPPGQVSNQPQHF	TGTGCCAGCAGCCACCCACCCGGACAGGTATCGAATCAGCCCCAGCATTTT
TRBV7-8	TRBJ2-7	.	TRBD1	CASSLNPTGGYEQYF	TGTGCCAGCAGCTTAAATCCGACAGGGGGCTACGAGCAGTACTTC
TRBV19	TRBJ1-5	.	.	CASSIGHNQPQHF	TGTGCCAGTAGTATAGGGCATAATCAGCCCCAGCATTTT
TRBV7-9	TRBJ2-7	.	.	CASSQGRQGRTYEQYF	TGTGCCAGCAGCCAGGGGCGGCAGGGGCGAACCTACGAGCAGTACTTC
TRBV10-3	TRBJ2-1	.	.	CAISEADRNHYNEQFF	TGTGCCATCAGTGAGGCCGACAGGAATCACTACAATGAGCAGTTCTTC
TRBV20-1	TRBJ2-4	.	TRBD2	CSASPGTSIQYF	TGCAGTGCGAGTCCCGGGACTAGCATTCAGTACTTC
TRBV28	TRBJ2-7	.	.	CASSLPPLGSYEQYF	TGTGCCAGCAGTTTACCCCCACTAGGGTCCTACGAGCAGTACTTC
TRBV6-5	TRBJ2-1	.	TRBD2	CASSHSGSGRNEQFF	TGTGCCAGCAGTCATAGCGGGAGTGGGCGTAATGAGCAGTTCTTC
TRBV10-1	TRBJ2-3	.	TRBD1	CASGTGADTQYF	TGCGCCAGCGGAACAGGGGCAGATACGCAGTATTTT
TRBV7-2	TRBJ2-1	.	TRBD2	CASSPLRLAGDEQFF	TGTGCCAGCAGCCCCCTGCGACTAGCTGGCGATGAGCAGTTCTTC
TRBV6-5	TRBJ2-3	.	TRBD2	CASSYSPGLAPDTQYF	TGTGCCAGCAGTTATTCGCCGGGACTAGCACCAGATACGCAGTATTTT
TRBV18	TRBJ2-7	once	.	CASSPRSGSPYEQYF	TGTGCCAGCTCACCTCGTTCCGGGAGCCCCTACGAGCAGTACTTC
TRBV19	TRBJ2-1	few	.	CASSIGTGNEQFF	TGTGCCAGTAGTATAGGAACAGGCAATGAGCAGTTCTTC
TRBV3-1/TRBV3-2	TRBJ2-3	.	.	CASSQRGLKDTQYF	TGTGCCAGCAGCCAAAGGGGCCTAAAAGATACGCAGTATTTT
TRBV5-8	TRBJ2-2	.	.	CASSFAPTAGELFF	TGTGCCAGCAGCTTTGCCCCTACGGCCGGGGAGCTGTTTTTT
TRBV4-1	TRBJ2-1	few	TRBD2	CASSQEGASGRGEQFF	TGCGCCAGCAGCCAAGAGGGGGCTAGCGGGAGGGGTGAGCAGTTCTTC
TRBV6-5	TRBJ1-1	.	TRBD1	CASRGRDRVTEAFF	TGTGCCAGCAGAGGCCGGGACAGGGTTACTGAAGCTTTCTTT
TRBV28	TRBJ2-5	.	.	CASRLGGTLQGKETQYF	TGTGCCAGCAGGTTGGGAGGGACACTACAGGGAAAAGAGACCCAGTACTTC
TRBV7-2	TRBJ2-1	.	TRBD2	CASSFKLADLNEQFF	TGTGCCAGCAGCTTTAAACTAGCGGACCTCAATGAGCAGTTCTTC
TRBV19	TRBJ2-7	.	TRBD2	CASSMLAGGSKTYEQYF	TGTGCCAGTAGTATGCTAGCGGGAGGTTCAAAGACCTACGAGCAGTACTTC
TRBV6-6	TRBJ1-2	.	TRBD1	CASSQGQGYGYTF	TGTGCCAGCAGCCAGGGACAGGGCTATGGCTACACCTTC
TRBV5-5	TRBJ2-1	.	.	CASCPSESLKNEQFF	TGTGCCAGCTGCCCCTCAGAATCCCTCAAGAATGAGCAGTTCTTC
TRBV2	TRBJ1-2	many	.	CASSQSAKGQSFYGYTF	TGTGCCAGCAGTCAATCCGCTAAGGGACAAAGTTTTTATGGCTACACCTTC
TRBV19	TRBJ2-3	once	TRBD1	CASKETGTTDTQYF	TGTGCCAGTAAGGAGACAGGGACCACAGATACGCAGTATTTT
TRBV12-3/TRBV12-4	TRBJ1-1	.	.	CASNLPPAEAFF	TGTGCCAGCAATCTACCCCCCGCTGAAGCTTTCTTT
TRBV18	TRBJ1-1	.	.	CASSPGQNTEAFF	TGTGCCAGCTCGCCGGGACAGAACACTGAAGCTTTCTTT
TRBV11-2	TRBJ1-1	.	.	CASSFITGPGAFF	TGTGCCAGCAGCTTTATCACAGGGCCCGGCGCTTTCTTT
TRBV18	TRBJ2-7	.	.	CASSPPTKPYEQYF	TGTGCCAGCTCACCACCGACTAAACCCTACGAGCAGTACTTC
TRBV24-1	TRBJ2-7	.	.	CATSGSAGSYEQYF	TGTGCCACCAGTGGTTCAGCGGGCTCCTACGAGCAGTACTTC
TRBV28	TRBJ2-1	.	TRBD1	CASSRPGTGKPYEQFF	TGTGCCAGCAGTCGCCCCGGGACAGGGAAACCATATGAGCAGTTCTTC
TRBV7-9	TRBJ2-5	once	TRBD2	CASSLAGVVLETQYF	TGTGCCAGCAGCCTAGCGGGAGTGGTGCTGGAGACCCAGTACTTC
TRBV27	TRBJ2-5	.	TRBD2	CASSLTPGGGRGLQETQYF	TGTGCCAGCAGTTTAACCCCTGGTGGCGGGAGGGGTTTGCAAGAGACCCAGTACTTC
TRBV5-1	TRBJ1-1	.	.	CASSLVRGEAFF	TGCGCCAGCAGCTTGGTGCGGGGTGAAGCTTTCTTT
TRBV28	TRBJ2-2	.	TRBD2	CASSLAGAYTGELFF	TGTGCCAGCAGTTTAGCGGGAGCGTACACCGGGGAGCTGTTTTTT
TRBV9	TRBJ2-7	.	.	CASSSNSYEQYF	TGTGCCAGCAGCTCCAACAGCTACGAGCAGTACTTC
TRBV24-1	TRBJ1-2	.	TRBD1	CATSGSRDRTSGYTF	TGTGCCACCAGTGGCTCCCGGGACAGGACTTCTGGCTACACCTTC
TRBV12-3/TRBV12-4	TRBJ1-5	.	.	CASSWSGGQPQHF	TGTGCCAGCAGTTGGAGCGGGGGTCAGCCCCAGCATTTT
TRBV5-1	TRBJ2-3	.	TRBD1	CASSQGGTGFTDTQYF	TGCGCCAGCAGCCAGGGCGGGACAGGGTTCACAGATACGCAGTATTTT
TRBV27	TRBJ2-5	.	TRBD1	CASSLLGTEETQYF	TGTGCCAGCAGTTTACTTGGGACAGAAGAGACCCAGTACTTC
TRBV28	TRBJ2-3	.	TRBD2	CASPPGGRAGEDTQYF	TGTGCCAGCCCACCTGGCGGGAGGGCCGGGGAAGATACGCAGTATTTT
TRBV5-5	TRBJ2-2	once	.	CASSSPKGGTNTGELFF	TGTGCCAGCAGCTCACCCAAGGGGGGGACGAACACCGGGGAGCTGTTTTTT
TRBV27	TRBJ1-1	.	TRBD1	CASSVYRGEAFF	TGTGCCAGCAGTGTATACAGGGGTGAAGCTTTCTTT
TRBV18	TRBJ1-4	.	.	CASSPYREYEKLFF	TGTGCCAGCTCACCCTACAGGGAGTATGAAAAACTGTTTTTT
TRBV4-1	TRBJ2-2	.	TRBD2	CASSQGGRAGSTGELFF	TGCGCCAGCAGTCAGGGCGGGAGGGCAGGAAGCACCGGGGAGCTGTTTTTT
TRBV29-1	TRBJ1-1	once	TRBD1	CSVRQGAGSTEAFF	TGCAGCGTCCGACAGGGGGCAGGGAGCACTGAAGCTTTCTTT
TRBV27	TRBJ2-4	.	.	CASSLTGGFSKNIQYF	TGTGCCAGCAGTTTAACGGGTGGCTTTTCCAAAAACATTCAGTACTTC
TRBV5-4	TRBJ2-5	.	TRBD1	CASSWDRGMETQYF	TGTGCCAGCAGTTGGGACAGGGGCATGGAGACCCAGTACTTC
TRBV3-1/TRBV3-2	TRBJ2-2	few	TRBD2	CASSQAGGVELFF	TGTGCCAGCAGCCAGGCTGGGGGGGTGGAGCTGTTTTTT